Listed here are 10 T cell receptor beta chains from one sample, sequenced in a study of response to subunit inactivated influenza vaccine. TCRdb used MiXCR to reprocess the RT-PCR reads, holding one entry per CDR3 protein. The table shows about 170,000 distinct CDR3 sequences, with approximately 12% occurring only once. The sample was also linked to a second study, of T cells expressing NK-cell markers. That investigation notes: 5'RACE template switching built TCR beta cDNA with unique molecular identifiers.

The sequencing used CD8+ T cells sorted from PBMCs, collected about 12 days after vaccination. All receptors derive from a man aged 50 or older who received an inactivated influenza vaccine.

This clonotype was counted between two and nine times. This chain links TRBV2 with TRBJ2-7; unclear D gene. Germline CDR1 SNHLY, CDR2 FYNNEI. The CDR3 length is 13 residues. V lost 3 bases and J 3 bases, leaving 9 bases between the germline ends. The CDR3 sequence is CASSEGKFYEQYF. The CDR3, as DNA: TGTGCCAGCAGTGAGGGCAAGTTCTACGAGCAGTACTTC.

This clonotype was recorded a few times. The V gene is TRBV11-2, the J gene TRBJ1-1; D is possibly TRBD1 (6 bases). The CDR3 extends over 14 amino acids. V lost 1 base to trimming and J lost 1 base, with 7 bases between them. Germline V gives CDR1 SGHAT, CDR2 FQNNGV. CDR3 nucleotides: TGTGCCAGCAGCTTAGTGACAGGGAACACTGAAGCTTTCTTT. Translation gives CASSLVTGNTEAFF.

In this sample, this clonotype turned up once. The CDR3 here is CASSLCRVSSYNEQFF. CDR3 DNA sequence: TGTGCCAGCAGCTTATGCAGGGTAAGCTCCTACAATGAGCAGTTCTTC. This chain connects TRBV7-9 to TRBJ2-1; D is perhaps TRBD1 (5 bases). The CDR3 contains 16 residues. CDR1 SEHNR and CDR2 FQNEAQ come from the germline V gene (reference sequence). Trimming pared 2 bases from V and 0 bases from J, leaving 11 bases between.

The J gene is TRBJ2-5, the V gene TRBV18; TRBD2 is a possible D gene (5 bases). The CDR3 contains 15 residues. Germline V CDR1 and CDR2: KGHSH, LQKENI. The V gene lost 3 bases and the J gene lost 4 bases, with 15 bases spanning the gap. CDR3 bases: TGTGCCAGCTCACCTCCGGGGAGTTCCAGAGAGACCCAGTACTTC. Translated, it gives CASSPPGSSRETQYF.

This clonotype was seen only a few times. This chain connects TRBV18 to TRBJ2-7; maybe TRBD1 (5 bases). Trimming cost V 3 bases and J 3 bases, with 9 bases left between them. The CDR3 has 13 amino acids. CDR1 is KGHSH, CDR2 LQKENI, per germline. The CDR3 DNA is TGTGCCAGCTCACCTCTCGACAGCTACGAGCAGTACTTC. This translates into CASSPLDSYEQYF.

This clonotype was found many times. This chain connects TRBV29-1 to TRBJ2-1; the match to TRBD2 covers 12 bases. This CDR3 has 17 amino acids. From germline, CDR1 is SQVTM and CDR2 ANQGSEA. V lost 2 bases to trimming and J lost 2 bases; unmatched junction nucleotides: 7. This CDR3 reads CSVELAGGLNPYNEQFF. CDR3 bases: TGCAGCGTTGAACTAGCGGGGGGGCTAAACCCCTACAATGAGCAGTTCTTC.

This clonotype was counted at least ten times. The chain has TRBV11-2 and TRBJ2-7; D is unclear. Germline V gene data show CDR1 as SGHAT and CDR2 as FQNNGV. V was clipped by 0 bases and J by 0 bases, with 9 bases between them. This CDR3 contains 15 residues. CDR3 residues: CASSLDQKISYEQYF. CDR3 nucleotides: TGTGCCAGCAGCTTAGATCAAAAGATCTCCTACGAGCAGTACTTC.

The J gene is TRBJ2-2, the V gene TRBV10-3, with TRBD1 as a possible D gene (6 bases). V lost 3 bases and J 1 base, leaving 6 bases between the germline ends. CDR1 and CDR2 from the germline V gene are ENHRY and SYGVKD. CDR3 size: 14 residues. The CDR3 region has the DNA TGTGCCATCAGTGAACAGGGGAACACCGGGGAGCTGTTTTTT. It is translated as CAISEQGNTGELFF.

This clonotype occurred a few times. The V gene is TRBV7-9, the J gene TRBJ2-1; no reliable D call. Trimming cost V 8 bases and J 9 bases, with 8 bases left between them. Germline V gene lookup returns CDR1 SEHNR and CDR2 FQNEAQ (reference sequence). The CDR3 sequence is 10 residues long. The CDR3 DNA reads as TGTGCCAGCGAGGCTGCTGAGCAGTTCTTC. As protein: CASEAAEQFF.

This clonotype appeared many times. V gene TRBV4-1 combines with J gene TRBJ2-7; D unclear. CDR3 size: 15 residues. The V end lost 0 bases, the J end lost 6 bases, and 15 bases lay between the germline ends. From germline, CDR1 is MGHRA and CDR2 YSYEKL. The CDR3 DNA is TGCGCCAGCAGCCAAGATCCCTCAGCTTGGGGCGAGCAGTACTTC. Protein sequence: CASSQDPSAWGEQYF.